These 15 T cell receptor beta chains were sequenced from one sample in a study of tumor-infiltrating lymphocytes in primary liver carcinoma. Making TCR beta cDNA involved approximately 520 ng total RNA and a constant-region primer. Slightly modified ARM-PCR, run as three nested multiplex PCR rounds, produced the TCR beta libraries. Researchers ran the first two PCR rounds for about 11 cycles each with TRBV1-TRBV30 forward primers and a C-beta reverse primer. In TCRdb, the multiplex PCR reads were re-called with MiXCR into one record per CDR3 protein. The sample has about 22,000 distinct CDR3 sequences, about 84% seen once. Without any cell sorting, roughly 18-30 mg of bulk tissue yielded co-extracted RNA and DNA. Source material: liver tumor tissue from sampling region 2. Indicated subset: tumor region T2, inferior pole. The source of these receptors is a woman aged 25-40 years with primary liver carcinoma and hepatitis B virus infection.

This clonotype was seen many times. The chain links TRBV7-3 to TRBJ2-1; D unresolved. V was trimmed by 0 bases and J by 8 bases, leaving 8 bases between them. Germline assignment: CDR1 SGHTA and CDR2 FQGTGA. This CDR3 has 13 residues. DNA of the CDR3: TGTGCCAGCAGCTTAACAATCCGGGATGAGCAGTTCTTC. Its translation: CASSLTIRDEQFF.

This clonotype was seen only once. The chain links TRBV12-1 to TRBJ2-3; whether TRBD2, the table's D call, matches the DNA was not checked. TRBV12-1 is deemed a pseudogene. This CDR3 is 16 amino acids long. CDR3 nucleotides: TGTGCTAGCAGCTCAGAGCTAGCGGGGGATGCAGATACGCAGTATTTT. Translation: CASSSELAGDADTQYF.

By share, this clonotype counts as medium-sized. The CDR3 coding sequence is TGTGCCAGCAGGGACCAGGGTGGCCGTGAAAAACTGTTTTTT. As protein: CASRDQGGREKLFF. V is TRBV6-1 and J is TRBJ1-4, with D perhaps TRBD1 (5 bases). Trimming removed 6 bases from V and 7 bases from J, with 15 bases in between. The V gene's germline CDR1 is MNHNS and CDR2 SASEGT. The CDR3 is 14 residues long.

Comments on this clonotype: Here the CDR3 omits its conserved ending phenylalanine or tryptophan, so a read error is the likely source. V and J are TRBV6-5 and TRBJ1-1, with D unresolved. Trimming removed 10 bases at V and 6 bases at J, with 18 bases between. Germline CDR1 and CDR2: MNHEY and SVGAGI. CDR3 length: 13 amino acids. This CDR3 is CANTEGTYAEAFY. The CDR3 DNA follows: TGTGCCAACACTGAGGGAACTTACGCTGAAGCTTTCTAT.

This sequence joins TRBV11-2 and TRBJ2-5; D might be TRBD1 (5 bases). This CDR3 is 15 amino acids long. Germline V lookup: CDR1 SGHAT, CDR2 FQNNGV. The V gene lost 7 bases and the J gene lost 14 bases, with 29 bases spanning the gap. In DNA, the CDR3 is TGTGCCAGCAACTTTTTGATGACAGCCGTTGAGACCCGATACTTC. Translated, it gives CASNFLMTAVETRYF.

This clonotype was seen only once. V gene TRBV29-1 combines with J gene TRBJ2-1; D may be TRBD1 (6 bases). CDR3 length: 14 residues. Germline V lookup: CDR1 SQVTM, CDR2 ANQGSEA. CDR3 sequence: CRVATGVSSSEQFF. The CDR3 DNA is TGCAGAGTCGCGACAGGAGTAAGTTCCAGTGAGCAGTTCTTC.

Concerning this clonotype itself: This may be a read error, as it is one base from a much larger clone. The V gene is TRBV11-2, the J gene TRBJ1-1; 10 bases line up with TRBD1. CDR1 is SGHAT and CDR2 is FQNNGV in the germline V gene. The J segment lost 4 bases and the V segment lost 2 bases, leaving 10 bases of the junction unmatched. The length of the CDR3 is 17 residues. The CDR3 DNA follows: TGTGCCAGCAGCTTAAGTCAATTAGGACAGGGGGGCACTGAAGCTTTCTTT. Residues: CASSLSQLGQGGTEAFF.

As to this clonotype: One junction end disagrees with the germline gene, perhaps due to a read error. This chain uses TRBV5-1 with TRBJ2-7; the D call may be TRBD1 or TRBD2 (7 bases each). Germline V gene sequence: CDR1 SGHRS, CDR2 YFSETQ. CDR3 length: 17 residues. The CDR3 region is CASSLEWLGGGGYDQYF. For the CDR3, the DNA is TGCGCCAGCAGCTTGGAGTGGCTAGGGGGAGGGGGCTACGACCAGTACTTC.

With regard to this clonotype: The junction does not match germline at one end; this may be a read error. The V gene is TRBV29-1, the J gene TRBJ1-2; unclear D gene. CDR3 length equals 12 residues. Germline CDR1 and CDR2: SQVTM and ANQGSEA. CDR3 amino acids: CSVVHCGGDYTF. The CDR3 DNA reads as TGTAGCGTTGTCCATTGTGGTGGCGACTACACCTTC.

V is TRBV4-3 and J is TRBJ2-7; possibly TRBD1 for D (5 bases). V was pared by 0 bases and J by 10 bases, with 19 bases between. This CDR3 spans 15 amino acids. Per the germline V gene, CDR1 is LGHNA and CDR2 is YSLEER. CDR3 sequence reads: CASSQDFPGSYDQYF. CDR3 coding DNA: TGCGCCAGCAGCCAAGATTTCCCAGGGTCCTATGATCAGTACTTC.

This clonotype was found once. As the CDR3 is not closed by the conserved phenylalanine or tryptophan, this likely results from a read error. The chain recombines TRBV4-3 with TRBJ2-1; weak D call: TRBD2 (6 bases). V gave up 6 bases and J gave up 0 bases, with 15 bases separating them. This CDR3 contains 16 residues. Germline loops: CDR1 LGHNA, CDR2 YSLEER. The CDR3 coding sequence is TGCGCCAGCAGTCAAAATGCGGGAAGCTCCTACAATGAGCAGTTCTTG. Protein sequence: CASSQNAGSSYNEQFL.

The V call is TRBV11-2, the J call TRBJ1-1, with unresolved D. This CDR3 is built from 14 residues. V was clipped by 6 bases and J by 12 bases, with 23 bases between them. Germline V gene lookup returns CDR1 SGHAT and CDR2 FQNNGV. This chain's CDR3 is CASSLLWAGTETFF. DNA of the CDR3: TGTGCCAGCAGTTTATTATGGGCCGGCACTGAGACTTTCTTT.

This clonotype was seen only a few times. One base away lies a much larger clone, so this may be a sequencing read error. The chain employs TRBV4-3 and TRBJ1-1; D unresolved. V was clipped by 0 bases and J by 8 bases, with 10 bases between them. Germline V gives CDR1 LGHNA, CDR2 YSLEER. The CDR3 extends over 13 amino acids. The chain's CDR3 is CASSQDTMSEAFF. CDR3 DNA: TGCGCCAGCAGCCAAGATACCATGTCCGAAGCTTTCTTT.

This sequence joins TRBV4-3 and TRBJ2-1; the match to TRBD2 covers 7 bases. This CDR3 has 16 residues. Per germline, CDR1 LGHNA and CDR2 YSLEER. V gave up 0 bases and J gave up 15 bases; unmatched junction bases: 17. CDR3 DNA sequence: TGCGCCAGCAGCCAAGATTGGGACTACGCCTACAATGGGTTGTTCTTC. Translating gives CASSQDWDYAYNGLFF.

In this sample, this clonotype turned up a few times. Its ends do not fully match the called genes, so a read error is possible. The J gene is TRBJ2-1, the V gene TRBV11-3, with 14 bases fitting TRBD2. CDR3 length equals 15 residues. The germline V gene encodes CDR1 SGHNT and CDR2 YENEEA. CDR3 protein: CASSRLAGGRYERLF. In DNA, the CDR3 is TGTGCCAGCAGCCGACTAGCGGGGGGGAGGTATGAGCGGTTATTC.